These T cell receptor beta chains were read from a single sample in a study of blood T cell repertoires in COVID-19. Only in-frame clones appear in the TCRdb table, and some are missing; sequencing was by immunoSEQ multiplex PCR. The table lists 200,000 to 250,000 clones, roughly 80% of them singletons. Sample: peripheral blood. The receptors here all came from a woman older than 75 with acute or convalescent COVID-19. CDR3s include the opening cysteine and the closing phenylalanine or tryptophan. A D gene is named only where the DNA matches it firmly. Size values are once, few and many counts, or a class for expanded clones, and some rows have none.

d_call: .; v_call: TRBV30; j_call: TRBJ1-1; clone_size: .; cdr3_nt: TGTGCCTGGAGTCAGGACCAGGGTAACACTGAAGCTTTCTTT; cdr3_aa: CAWSQDQGNTEAFF
d_call: TRBD1; v_call: TRBV9; j_call: TRBJ2-7; clone_size: .; cdr3_nt: TGTGCCAGCAGCGTAGCGGGGACAGAAGGTGAAGAGCAGTACTTC; cdr3_aa: CASSVAGTEGEEQYF
d_call: TRBD1; v_call: TRBV19; j_call: TRBJ2-2; clone_size: .; cdr3_nt: TGTGCCAGTAGTAAAACAGGGGAGAGAAACACCGGGGAGCTGTTTTTT; cdr3_aa: CASSKTGERNTGELFF
d_call: .; v_call: TRBV29-1; j_call: TRBJ1-1; clone_size: .; cdr3_nt: TGCAGCGTTCCCAGCCAGGGGAACACTGAAGCTTTCTTT; cdr3_aa: CSVPSQGNTEAFF
d_call: .; v_call: TRBV12-3/TRBV12-4; j_call: TRBJ1-5; clone_size: .; cdr3_nt: TGTGCCAGCAGCTCAGGGGCTACTCAGCCCCAGCATTTT; cdr3_aa: CASSSGATQPQHF
d_call: .; v_call: TRBV30; j_call: TRBJ2-1; clone_size: many; cdr3_nt: TGTGCCTGGGGGGCTTACTACAATGAGCAGTTCTTC; cdr3_aa: CAWGAYYNEQFF
d_call: .; v_call: TRBV5-6; j_call: TRBJ1-4; clone_size: .; cdr3_nt: TGTGCCAGCAGCTTCGGCGATCGGGGGAATGCTGAAAAACTGTTTTTT; cdr3_aa: CASSFGDRGNAEKLFF
d_call: TRBD2; v_call: TRBV30; j_call: TRBJ2-3; clone_size: .; cdr3_nt: TGTGCCTCCCGACTAGCGGGCGCAGATACGCAGTATTTT; cdr3_aa: CASRLAGADTQYF
d_call: TRBD2; v_call: TRBV27; j_call: TRBJ2-1; clone_size: few; cdr3_nt: TGTGCCAGCATCCCGACTAGCGGGAGCCGGAATGAGCAGTTCTTC; cdr3_aa: CASIPTSGSRNEQFF
d_call: .; v_call: TRBV7-3; j_call: TRBJ1-5; clone_size: .; cdr3_nt: TGTGCCAGCAGCTTAGGGCCTTATCAGCCCCAGCATTTT; cdr3_aa: CASSLGPYQPQHF
d_call: TRBD1; v_call: TRBV19; j_call: TRBJ1-2; clone_size: once; cdr3_nt: TGTGCCAGTACCCTGGACAGGAGACTTAATTATGGCTACACCTTC; cdr3_aa: CASTLDRRLNYGYTF
d_call: .; v_call: TRBV5-4; j_call: TRBJ2-5; clone_size: .; cdr3_nt: TGTGCCAGCAGCTCCGGGCAGGGAGGAAGAGAGACCCAGTACTTC; cdr3_aa: CASSSGQGGRETQYF
d_call: TRBD2; v_call: TRBV4-2; j_call: TRBJ2-2; clone_size: once; cdr3_nt: TGTGCCAGCAGCCAAGATGGGGCCCGCGGGAGCGGATCCGGGGAGCTGTTTTTT; cdr3_aa: CASSQDGARGSGSGELFF
d_call: TRBD2; v_call: TRBV5-1; j_call: TRBJ2-1; clone_size: .; cdr3_nt: TGCGCCAGCAGCTCCCTACTAGCGGGGGGGCACAATGAGCAGTTCTTC; cdr3_aa: CASSSLLAGGHNEQFF
d_call: .; v_call: TRBV27; j_call: TRBJ2-2; clone_size: .; cdr3_nt: TGTGCCAGTTCCAGGGGTAGTAACACCGGGGAGCTGTTTTTT; cdr3_aa: CASSRGSNTGELFF
d_call: .; v_call: TRBV5-1; j_call: TRBJ2-5; clone_size: once; cdr3_nt: TGCGCCAGCAGCTGGGACACGGCAGGAGAGACCCAGTACTTC; cdr3_aa: CASSWDTAGETQYF
d_call: TRBD1; v_call: TRBV7-2; j_call: TRBJ1-1; clone_size: .; cdr3_nt: TGTGCCAGCAGTGACGAATTGGGGACAGGGGTTCACACTGAAGCTTTCTTT; cdr3_aa: CASSDELGTGVHTEAFF
d_call: .; v_call: TRBV29-1; j_call: TRBJ2-5; clone_size: .; cdr3_nt: TGCAGCGGGGGGAGACAAGAGACCCAGTACTTC; cdr3_aa: CSGGRQETQYF
d_call: TRBD1; v_call: TRBV27; j_call: TRBJ2-7; clone_size: .; cdr3_nt: TGTGCCAGCAGTAGATTCTACAGGGGACAAAGCTCCTACGAGCAGTACTTC; cdr3_aa: CASSRFYRGQSSYEQYF
d_call: .; v_call: TRBV28; j_call: TRBJ1-3; clone_size: .; cdr3_nt: TGTGCCAGCAGTTCGTTCAGGTTATCACTTTCTGGAAACACCATATATTTT; cdr3_aa: CASSSFRLSLSGNTIYF
d_call: TRBD1; v_call: TRBV28; j_call: TRBJ1-1; clone_size: .; cdr3_nt: TGTGCCAGCAGTTCGACAGGGTCCACTGAAGCTTTCTTT; cdr3_aa: CASSSTGSTEAFF
d_call: TRBD1; v_call: TRBV10-3; j_call: TRBJ1-3; clone_size: few; cdr3_nt: TGTGCCATCAGTGGGGGACAGTTCTCTGGCGGAAACACCATATATTTT; cdr3_aa: CAISGGQFSGGNTIYF
d_call: .; v_call: TRBV29-1; j_call: TRBJ1-5; clone_size: .; cdr3_nt: TGCAGCGTTGTATCCGGGTTCAATCAGCCCCAGCATTTT; cdr3_aa: CSVVSGFNQPQHF
d_call: TRBD2; v_call: TRBV11-2; j_call: TRBJ2-7; clone_size: .; cdr3_nt: TGTGCCAGCAGCTTATGGGGGGGTAGCTCCTACGAGCAGTACTTC; cdr3_aa: CASSLWGGSSYEQYF
d_call: .; v_call: TRBV21-1; j_call: TRBJ2-7; clone_size: .; cdr3_nt: TGTGCCAGCAGCAAAGGCCGCTTCTGGGCGTGCTACGAGCAGTACTTC; cdr3_aa: CASSKGRFWACYEQYF
d_call: TRBD2; v_call: TRBV7-3; j_call: TRBJ2-2; clone_size: few; cdr3_nt: TGTGCCAGCAGCTTATTAGCGGGAGGGCCCTCGGGGGCGAACACCGGGGAGCTGTTTTTT; cdr3_aa: CASSLLAGGPSGANTGELFF
d_call: .; v_call: TRBV9; j_call: TRBJ1-3; clone_size: .; cdr3_nt: TGTGCCAGCAGCGTAGAGCGGGGGCCCGGAAACACCATATATTTT; cdr3_aa: CASSVERGPGNTIYF
d_call: TRBD1; v_call: TRBV4-1; j_call: TRBJ1-4; clone_size: .; cdr3_nt: TGCGCCAGCAGCCAAGAAGCGGGACAGGCTGAAAAACTGTTTTTT; cdr3_aa: CASSQEAGQAEKLFF
d_call: .; v_call: TRBV2; j_call: TRBJ2-3; clone_size: .; cdr3_nt: TGTGCCAGCAGCGCCGGGGGTACCGTATCAGATACGCAGTATTTT; cdr3_aa: CASSAGGTVSDTQYF
d_call: TRBD2; v_call: TRBV9; j_call: TRBJ2-5; clone_size: .; cdr3_nt: TGTGCCAGCTCACCTGGAGGCGGGAGGGGGGAGACCCAGTACTTC; cdr3_aa: CASSPGGGRGETQYF
d_call: .; v_call: TRBV5-1; j_call: TRBJ2-1; clone_size: .; cdr3_nt: TGCGCCAGCAGCTTGGTGGGGACACCGACCTACAATGAGCAGTTCTTC; cdr3_aa: CASSLVGTPTYNEQFF
d_call: TRBD1; v_call: TRBV6-5; j_call: TRBJ2-4; clone_size: once; cdr3_nt: TGTGCCAGCAGCGAGAGGGACAGAGCCAAAAACATTCAGTACTTC; cdr3_aa: CASSERDRAKNIQYF
d_call: TRBD2; v_call: TRBV7-3; j_call: TRBJ2-3; clone_size: .; cdr3_nt: TGTGCCAGCAGCTTCGCGGGAGCAGATACGCAGTATTTT; cdr3_aa: CASSFAGADTQYF
d_call: .; v_call: TRBV5-1; j_call: TRBJ1-2; clone_size: .; cdr3_nt: TGCGCCAGCAGCTTGGATAGGGGTAGCTATGGCTACACCTTC; cdr3_aa: CASSLDRGSYGYTF
d_call: TRBD2; v_call: TRBV5-1; j_call: TRBJ2-3; clone_size: .; cdr3_nt: TGCGCCAGCACGGCGGGAGGGCGCGGAGATACGCAGTATTTT; cdr3_aa: CASTAGGRGDTQYF
d_call: TRBD1; v_call: TRBV18; j_call: TRBJ2-1; clone_size: .; cdr3_nt: TGTGCCAGCTCACCCAGGCCGGGACAGGGGGCAGAGGAGCAGTTCTTC; cdr3_aa: CASSPRPGQGAEEQFF
d_call: TRBD2; v_call: TRBV7-6; j_call: TRBJ2-1; clone_size: .; cdr3_nt: TGTGCCAGCAGCTTACTGAGGACTAGCGTCAACAATGAGCAGTTCTTC; cdr3_aa: CASSLLRTSVNNEQFF
d_call: TRBD1; v_call: TRBV28; j_call: TRBJ1-5; clone_size: .; cdr3_nt: TGTGCCAGCAGTTCCGGGGACAGGGCTGGGAATCAGCCCCAGCATTTT; cdr3_aa: CASSSGDRAGNQPQHF
d_call: .; v_call: TRBV11-2; j_call: TRBJ1-3; clone_size: .; cdr3_nt: TGTGCCAGCAGCTTTTCAGGGACTGGAAACACCATATATTTT; cdr3_aa: CASSFSGTGNTIYF
d_call: TRBD2; v_call: TRBV28; j_call: TRBJ2-1; clone_size: .; cdr3_nt: TGTGCCAGCAGGACCCCGGGACTAGCAGCCTACAATGAGCAGTTCTTC; cdr3_aa: CASRTPGLAAYNEQFF
d_call: TRBD2; v_call: TRBV7-9; j_call: TRBJ2-1; clone_size: .; cdr3_nt: TGTGCCAGCAGCTCCGGACTAGCGGTTGTAGATGAGCAGTTCTTC; cdr3_aa: CASSSGLAVVDEQFF
d_call: .; v_call: TRBV4-1; j_call: TRBJ1-2; clone_size: .; cdr3_nt: TGCGCCAGCAGCCTCGCGGGAGGCACAGGGCGTGGCTACACCTTC; cdr3_aa: CASSLAGGTGRGYTF
d_call: .; v_call: TRBV2; j_call: TRBJ1-2; clone_size: .; cdr3_nt: TGTGCCAGCAGTGATCGTATGCGAGACTATGGCTACACCTTC; cdr3_aa: CASSDRMRDYGYTF